Below are 5 T cell receptor beta chains sequenced from a single sample in a study of Tregs in tolerant kidney transplant recipients. Produced via immunoSEQ multiplex PCR; TCRdb's table is partial and in-frame only. The table shows about 46,000 clones, with under 95% occurring only once. Sequences were obtained from Tregs from blood. These receptors originate from a human donor in good health.

The gene calls are TRBV5-5 and TRBJ1-2, with D unclear. The CDR3 runs to 13 residues. V shed 1 base and J shed 8 bases, with 12 bases lying between them. The germline gives CDR1 SGHKS, CDR2 YYEKEE (reference sequence). The DNA of the CDR3 is TGTGCCAGCAGCTTGTTAACGCGGCAGGGCTACACCTTC. Translated, it gives CASSLLTRQGYTF. The whole variable domain, remainder taken from reference TRBV5-5 and TRBJ1-2, is DAGVTQSPTHLIKTRGQQVTLRCSPISGHKSVSWYQQVLGQGPQFIFQYYEKEERGRGNFPDRFSARQFPNYSSELNVNALLLGDSALYLCASSLLTRQGYTFGSGTRLTVV.

V and J are TRBV15 and TRBJ2-2; D gene unclear. V dropped 1 base and J dropped 6 bases, with 6 bases sitting between them. CDR3 length: 13 amino acids. CDR1 and CDR2 from the germline V gene are LNHNV and YYDKDF (reference sequence). CDR3 amino acids: CATSRVPSGELFF. The CDR3 bases are TGTGCCACCAGCAGAGTCCCGTCCGGGGAGCTGTTTTTT.

This sequence joins TRBV9 and TRBJ1-3, with D unclear. Germline V lookup: CDR1 SGDLS, CDR2 YYNGEE. The CDR3 loop spans 14 amino acids. The V end was cut by 2 bases, the J end by 0 bases, with 6 bases between. The CDR3 DNA reads TGTGCCAGCAGCGTTGGGAGCTCTGGAAACACCATATATTTT. Translated: CASSVGSSGNTIYF.

The chain combines TRBV15 with TRBJ1-1; 7 bases are a match to TRBD1. The trim removed 0 bases at V and 1 base at J, leaving 2 bases unmatched. The CDR3 consists of 15 residues. CDR1 LNHNV and CDR2 YYDKDF come from the germline V gene (reference sequence). The CDR3 protein is CATSRDPGGNTEAFF. The CDR3 nucleotides read TGTGCCACCAGCAGAGACCCAGGGGGGAACACTGAAGCTTTCTTT.

The rearrangement links TRBV14 to TRBJ2-1; D unclear. This CDR3 is 12 amino acids long. The germline V gene encodes CDR1 SGHDN and CDR2 FVKESK. V lost 4 bases, J lost 3 bases, and 4 bases lay in between. The CDR3 DNA sequence: TGTGCCAGCAGCCGGGACTACAATGAGCAGTTCTTC. It is translated as CASSRDYNEQFF.